One and the same sample provided the 20 T cell receptor beta chains below, sequenced in a study of beta chain features in type 1 diabetes. The investigators reverse transcribed all of the isolated RNA, so they sequenced expressed TCRB transcripts. Assay: immunoSEQ multiplex PCR; the TCRdb copy retains only in-frame clones and omits some. The sample has approximately 300,000 clones; 9.5% to 12% are singletons. Sequencing input: naive CD4+ T cells from blood. These receptor sequences come from a woman between 25 and 40 years old in good health.

V gene TRBV4-3 combines with J gene TRBJ1-4, with a possible D match to TRBD1 (5 bases). The germline V gene encodes CDR1 LGHNA and CDR2 YSLEER. CDR3 length: 18 amino acids. Between the trimmed V and J ends, which lost 4 bases and 3 bases, there was a span of 21 bases. CDR3 in DNA: TGCGCCAGCAGCCGGGCCACAGGAGCCCGAAGATCTAATGAAAAACTGTTTTTT. Translation gives CASSRATGARRSNEKLFF.

This clone was counted a few times. The genes are TRBV5-1 and TRBJ2-1; D unresolved. The germline V and J ends were trimmed by 0 bases and 1 base, with 8 bases remaining between them. Germline V lookup: CDR1 SGHRS, CDR2 YFSETQ. The CDR3 is 15 residues long. CDR3 loop: CASSLGASSYNEQFF. The CDR3 nucleotides are TGCGCCAGCAGCTTGGGGGCGAGTTCCTACAATGAGCAGTTCTTC.

This clone has more than one count but fewer than ten. The chain has TRBV19 and TRBJ2-5; 11 bases map to TRBD2. J gave up 4 bases and V 3 bases, and 7 bases lay outside the gene matches. This CDR3 has 16 residues. Germline V gene data show CDR1 as LNHDA and CDR2 as SQIVND (reference sequence). This CDR3 reads CASSIDRLAGGETQYF. The CDR3 DNA reads as TGTGCCAGTAGTATTGATCGGCTAGCGGGAGGAGAGACCCAGTACTTC.

This clone was seen more than once but under ten times. The gene calls are TRBV5-6 and TRBJ2-5; 7 nucleotides agree with TRBD2. CDR3 length equals 15 residues. Trimming removed 0 bases from V and 2 bases from J; junction bases left unmatched: 4. Germline CDR1 is SGHDT and CDR2 is YYEEEE. The CDR3 loop reads CASSLGGGLQETQYF. CDR3 in DNA: TGTGCCAGCAGCTTGGGGGGGGGTCTTCAAGAGACCCAGTACTTC.

A few counts support this clone. J is TRBJ1-1 and V is TRBV7-9; TRBD1 agrees at 7 bases. Germline CDR1 reads SEHNR; CDR2 reads FQNEAQ (reference sequence). V was pared by 2 bases and J by 6 bases, with 3 bases of the junction left unmatched. This CDR3 spans 13 amino acids. The CDR3 loop reads CASSLRTGAEAFF. CDR3 nucleotides: TGTGCCAGCAGCTTAAGGACAGGTGCTGAAGCTTTCTTT.

Remarks on this clone: At one end, the junction sequence differs from germline, possibly due to a read error. The chain uses TRBV29-1 and TRBJ1-3; no reliable D call. The CDR3 covers 14 residues. Germline V lookup: CDR1 SQVTM, CDR2 ANQGSEA. Written as DNA, the CDR3 is TGCAGCGTTAAAGAAGAGGGTGTAAGAAACACCATATATTTT. This codes for CSVKEEGVRNTIYF.

The rearrangement joins TRBV7-2 to TRBJ2-7; D may be TRBD1 (6 bases). Per the germline V gene, CDR1 is SGHTA and CDR2 is FQGNSA. Trimming shortened V by 1 base and J by 7 bases, and 14 bases separated the two germline ends. CDR3 length: 14 residues. The CDR3 protein is CASSLDTRGREQYF. The CDR3 DNA reads as TGTGCCAGCAGCTTAGATACCAGGGGTAGGGAGCAGTACTTC.

The CDR3 DNA is TGTGCCAGCAGCAAAAGACTCGGGACAGGGCATGGTGAGCAGTTCTTC. It encodes CASSKRLGTGHGEQFF. This rearrangement joins TRBV9 to TRBJ2-1; 9 positions agree with TRBD1. The ends lost 4 bases at V and 9 bases at J; junction bases unmatched: 14. The CDR3 totals 16 residues. Germline V gene data show CDR1 as SGDLS and CDR2 as YYNGEE.

This clone came up a few times. The chain couples TRBV6-1 to TRBJ2-5; 12 positions agree with TRBD2. CDR1 is MNHNS and CDR2 is SASEGT in the germline V gene. Unmatched junction bases numbered 6, after V lost 4 bases and J lost 0 bases. The CDR3 extends over 17 amino acids. The CDR3 bases are TGTGCCAGCAGTGGGACTAGCGGGATTACCTACCAAGAGACCCAGTACTTC. This sequence encodes CASSGTSGITYQETQYF.

The chain uses TRBV27 and TRBJ2-5, with 8 bases matching TRBD1. This CDR3 contains 14 residues. The J segment lost 5 bases and the V segment lost 6 bases, leaving 8 bases of the junction unmatched. Looked up from germline, CDR1 is MNHEY and CDR2 is SMNVEV (reference sequence). CDR3 sequence: CASSRQGRRETQYF. As DNA, the CDR3 is TGTGCCAGCAGCCGACAGGGGAGGCGGGAGACCCAGTACTTC.

This clone was recorded a few times. This rearrangement joins TRBV18 to TRBJ2-7, with 8 bases lining up with TRBD1. Germline assignment: CDR1 KGHSH and CDR2 LQKENI. V was pared by 5 bases and J by 3 bases, with 3 bases of the junction left unmatched. The CDR3 has 13 amino acids. The CDR3 DNA sequence: TGTGCCAGCTCAAAGGACAGGGACTACGAGCAGTACTTC. It encodes CASSKDRDYEQYF.

The V gene is TRBV4-3, the J gene TRBJ2-3; 13 bases map to TRBD2. The CDR3 sequence is 16 residues long. The germline CDR1 and CDR2 sequences are LGHNA and YSLEER. The junction had 6 bases not matched to a gene; V was cut back by 5 bases and J by 4 bases. The CDR3 DNA sequence: TGCGCCAGCAGCACTAGCGGGAGGGCCATGGCAGATACGCAGTATTTT. Translation gives CASSTSGRAMADTQYF.

The chain links TRBV2 to TRBJ2-7, with 7 bases matching TRBD1. The CDR3 length is 14 residues. The junction had 10 bases not matched to a gene; V was cut back by 6 bases and J by 5 bases. Germline V lookup: CDR1 SNHLY, CDR2 FYNNEI. The CDR3 coding sequence is TGTGCCAGCAGCCGACAGGGTCTCAGTAACGAGCAGTACTTC. This encodes CASSRQGLSNEQYF. Full variable domain (outside the CDR3, taken from reference TRBV2 and TRBJ2-7): EPEVTQTPSHQVTQMGQEVILRCVPISNHLYFYWYRQILGQKVEFLVSFYNNEISEKSEIFDDQFSVERPDGSNFTLKIRSTKLEDSAMYFCASSRQGLSNEQYFGPGTRLTVT.

The CDR3 loop reads CASSLRGGGTEAFF. As DNA, the CDR3 is TGTGCCAGCAGCTTAAGGGGTGGAGGCACTGAAGCTTTCTTT. This chain connects TRBV7-3 to TRBJ1-1, with no clear D. Germline lookup yields CDR1 SGHTA and CDR2 FQGTGA. The CDR3 spans 14 residues. Between the trimmed V and J ends, which lost 1 base and 4 bases, there was a span of 10 bases.

The table lists this clone with a few counts. V and J are TRBV4-2 and TRBJ2-2; D unclear. The CDR3 totals 15 residues. Germline V gene sequence: CDR1 LGHNA, CDR2 YNFKEQ. Trimming cost V 2 bases and J 1 base, with 8 bases left between them. This chain's CDR3 is CASSQHPKNTGELFF. DNA of the CDR3: TGTGCCAGCAGCCAACATCCTAAGAACACCGGGGAGCTGTTTTTT.

In this sample, this clone turned up a few times. The CDR3 coding sequence is TGTGCCAGCAGCCCCGGCCCGGGACTAGCGGGAGGGGGCGGGGAGCTGTTTTTT. Translation gives CASSPGPGLAGGGGELFF. The chain has TRBV7-2 and TRBJ2-2; 16 positions agree with TRBD2. Trimming removed 5 bases from V and 7 bases from J; junction bases left unmatched: 10. This CDR3 region has 18 residues. Germline CDR1 and CDR2: SGHTA and FQGNSA. Full variable domain (rest looked up from reference TRBV7-2 and TRBJ2-2): GAGVSQSPSNKVTEKGKDVELRCDPISGHTALYWYRQSLGQGLEFLIYFQGNSAPDKSGLPSDRFSAERTGGSVSTLTIQRTQQEDSAVYLCASSPGPGLAGGGGELFFGEGSRLTVL.

The chain uses TRBV28 and TRBJ2-1, with 8 nucleotides matching TRBD2. The V and J ends lost 0 bases and 6 bases, in that order; junction bases with no gene match: 10. The V gene's germline CDR1 is MDHEN and CDR2 SYDVKM. The CDR3 is 17 amino acids. The CDR3 spells CASSLWETSVRGNEQFF. Written as DNA, the CDR3 is TGTGCCAGCAGTTTATGGGAGACTAGCGTAAGGGGCAATGAGCAGTTCTTC.

The chain recombines TRBV7-3 with TRBJ2-2, with TRBD2 matching 9 bases. The ends lost 0 bases at V and 4 bases at J; junction bases unmatched: 3. Germline V lookup: CDR1 SGHTA, CDR2 FQGTGA. This CDR3 has 16 amino acids. As DNA, the CDR3 is TGTGCCAGCAGCTTAACGGCTAGCGGGACCACCGGGGAGCTGTTTTTT. The encoded protein is CASSLTASGTTGELFF.

This clone was seen a few times. This chain connects TRBV19 to TRBJ2-7, with a tentative D call TRBD1 (6 bases). V lost 6 bases, J lost 1 base, and 16 bases lay in between. This CDR3 comprises 15 residues. In germline, CDR1 is LNHDA, CDR2 SQIVND (reference sequence). CDR3 DNA sequence: TGTGCCAGTAGGTCGGACAGTCTCGGTTCCTACGAGCAGTACTTC. Translated: CASRSDSLGSYEQYF.

The chain joins TRBV25-1 to TRBJ2-7, with a tentative D call TRBD2 (5 bases). Per germline, CDR1 MGHDK and CDR2 SYGVNS. Trimming removed 5 bases from V and 2 bases from J, with 13 bases in between. CDR3 length equals 14 residues. Written as DNA, the CDR3 is TGTGCCAGCAGTCCGCGGGCCTCCCCCTACGAGCAGTACTTC. This gives the protein CASSPRASPYEQYF.